The T cell receptor (beta chain) described here comes from a study of neoadjuvant nivolumab and ipilimumab in lung cancer. Whole-study findings and limits: Only two of four nivolumab-treated tumors gained richness and clonality by surgery.

With regard to this clone: The antigen is undetermined.

Sequencing used immunoSEQ multiplex PCR; TCRdb keeps in-frame clones, though not all of them. The table shows about 33,000 clones, with 92% occurring only once. This CDR3 contains 14 residues. V was clipped by 5 bases and J by 1 base, with 11 bases between them. Per the germline V gene, CDR1 is SGHTA and CDR2 is FQGTGA. The chain combines TRBV7-3 with TRBJ1-1; D might be TRBD1 (5 bases). The clonotype comes from an adult with non-small cell lung cancer. Sequencing was performed on peripheral blood, taken after neoadjuvant nivolumab, alone or with ipilimumab, at or shortly before surgery. The CDR3 here is CASSPGRGNTEAFF. The CDR3 DNA reads TGTGCCAGCAGCCCGGGACGGGGGAACACTGAAGCTTTCTTT.